A single TCR beta chain is shown here with its context. Sequenced by immunoSEQ multiplex PCR; TCRdb stores in-frame clones only, minus some. This table holds about 50,000 clones, about 85% found once. This specimen comes from a study of T cell responses to AZD1222 COVID-19 vaccine. Germline V gene data show CDR1 as SGHNT and CDR2 as YYREEE (reference sequence). The CDR3 is 16 amino acids. Trimming took 0 bases from V and 3 from J, leaving 14 bases between them. The receptor comes from an adult in good health. This sample comprised peripheral blood, obtained on day 0 of MenACWY control vaccination. The chain joins TRBV5-4 to TRBJ2-3, with a possible D match to TRBD1 (6 bases). This CDR3 reads CASSLAQGSRTDTQYF. Here the CDR3 DNA reads TGTGCCAGCAGCTTGGCGCAGGGGAGTAGGACAGATACGCAGTATTTT.